This TCR beta chain was documented in a study of cytomegalovirus exposure and HLA in healthy donors. V lost 1 base and J 0 bases, leaving 4 bases between the germline ends. There are 15 residues in the CDR3. The germline gives CDR1 SGHAT, CDR2 FQNNGV. A multiplex PCR was run with 60 Vbeta primers and 13 Jbeta primers. Some clones are missing from TCRdb's copy, which holds only in-frame ones; the method was immunoSEQ multiplex PCR. Of approximately 210,000 clones in the sample, about 80% were seen once. The sample taken for sequencing was PBMCs. This clonotype originated in a male donor in good health and CMV-seronegative. This rearrangement joins TRBV11-2 to TRBJ2-6; D not resolved. The CDR3 spells CASSLGLSGANVLTF. For the CDR3, the DNA is TGTGCCAGCAGCTTAGGGCTCTCTGGGGCCAACGTCCTGACTTTC.